What follows describes a single T cell receptor (beta chain). The V gene's germline CDR1 is SGHDT and CDR2 YYEEEE. The junction had 9 bases not matched to a gene; V was cut back by 6 bases and J by 3 bases. The CDR3 is made up of 16 amino acids. The source of the sample is a study of blood T cell repertoires in COVID-19. The overall study: The United States, Italy and Spain supplied acute and convalescent COVID-19 samples.

The assay was immunoSEQ multiplex PCR, and TCRdb's table has in-frame clones only and misses some. Altogether 25,000 to 40,000 clones are present, over 75% being singletons, with the ten largest covering approximately 18%. The sequenced sample was peripheral blood. The receptor was isolated from a woman between 55 and 75 years old with active COVID-19. The rearrangement uses TRBV5-6 and TRBJ2-1; 10 nucleotides line up with TRBD1. This CDR3 is CASTASGTGDYNEQFF. Here the CDR3 DNA reads TGTGCCAGCACCGCCTCCGGGACAGGGGACTACAATGAGCAGTTCTTC.